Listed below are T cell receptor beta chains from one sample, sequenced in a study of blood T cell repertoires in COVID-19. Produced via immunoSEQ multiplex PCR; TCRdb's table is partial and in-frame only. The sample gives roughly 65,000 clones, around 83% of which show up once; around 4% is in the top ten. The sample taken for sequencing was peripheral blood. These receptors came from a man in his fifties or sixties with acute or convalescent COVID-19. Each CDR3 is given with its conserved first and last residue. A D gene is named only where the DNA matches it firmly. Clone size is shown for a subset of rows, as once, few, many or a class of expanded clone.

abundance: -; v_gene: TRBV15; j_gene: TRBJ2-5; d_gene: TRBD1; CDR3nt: TGTGCCACCGCCGGTAGGGACAGGGAAGAGACCCAGTACTTC; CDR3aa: CATAGRDREETQYF
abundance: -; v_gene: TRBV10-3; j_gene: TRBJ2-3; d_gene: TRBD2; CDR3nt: TGTGCCATCAGTGAGTCGGCTAGCGGGGGGGTTGATACGCAGTATTTT; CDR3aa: CAISESASGGVDTQYF
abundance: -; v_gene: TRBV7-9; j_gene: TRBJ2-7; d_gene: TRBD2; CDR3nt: TGTGCCAGCAGCGCCTCCGGGACTAGCGGGGCCCAGCGGTACGAGCAGTACTTC; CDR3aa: CASSASGTSGAQRYEQYF
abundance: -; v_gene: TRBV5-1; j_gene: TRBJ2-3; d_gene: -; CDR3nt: TGCGCCAGCAGCTTGGCCGTTACATATAGCACAGATACGCAGTATTTT; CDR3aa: CASSLAVTYSTDTQYF
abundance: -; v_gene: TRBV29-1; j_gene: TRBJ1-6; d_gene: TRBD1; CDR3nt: TGCAGCGCTTGGACAGGGTCCTATAATTCACCCCTCCACTTT; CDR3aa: CSAWTGSYNSPLHF
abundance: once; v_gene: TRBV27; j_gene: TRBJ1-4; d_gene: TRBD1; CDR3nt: TGTGCCAGCAGTTTAGCAACAGGGGGCGAACTGTTTTTT; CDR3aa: CASSLATGGELFF
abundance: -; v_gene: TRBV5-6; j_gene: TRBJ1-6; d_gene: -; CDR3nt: TGTGCCAGCAGCCCGCCGGCGGGGGATTCACCCCTCCACTTT; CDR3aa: CASSPPAGDSPLHF
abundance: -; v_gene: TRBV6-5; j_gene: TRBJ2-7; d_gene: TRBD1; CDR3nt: TGTGCCAGCAGGACAGGGGACGAGCAGTACTTC; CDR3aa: CASRTGDEQYF
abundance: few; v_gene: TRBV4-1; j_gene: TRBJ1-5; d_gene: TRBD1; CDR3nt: TGCGCCAGCAGCCCCCAGGGGGGAAGCAATCAGCCCCAGCATTTT; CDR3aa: CASSPQGGSNQPQHF
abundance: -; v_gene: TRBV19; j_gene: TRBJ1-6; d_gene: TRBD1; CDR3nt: TGTGCCAGTAGTACCCGGACAGGGGTACCTAATAATTCACCCCTCCACTTT; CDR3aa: CASSTRTGVPNNSPLHF
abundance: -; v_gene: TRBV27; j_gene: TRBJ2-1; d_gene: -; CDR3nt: TGTGCCAGCATACCCTTTGTCCGGCGTAGCGGATCACACAATGAGCAGTTCTTC; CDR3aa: CASIPFVRRSGSHNEQFF
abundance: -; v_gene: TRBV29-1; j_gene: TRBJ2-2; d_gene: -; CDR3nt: TGCAGCGGGAGTCTGAGCCTGCATAGCGGGGAGCTGTTTTTT; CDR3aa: CSGSLSLHSGELFF
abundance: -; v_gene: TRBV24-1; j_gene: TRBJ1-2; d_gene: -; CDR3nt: TGTGCCACCAGTGATCCGGGGGGGCGGAACTATGGCTACACCTTC; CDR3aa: CATSDPGGRNYGYTF
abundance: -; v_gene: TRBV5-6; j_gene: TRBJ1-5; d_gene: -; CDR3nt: TGTGCCAGCAGCTTGTTAGATCAGCCCCAGCATTTT; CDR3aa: CASSLLDQPQHF
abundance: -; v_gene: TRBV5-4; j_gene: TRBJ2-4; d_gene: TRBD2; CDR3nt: TGTGCCAGCAGCTCTGCGGGGGGTAAAAACATTCAGTACTTC; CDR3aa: CASSSAGGKNIQYF
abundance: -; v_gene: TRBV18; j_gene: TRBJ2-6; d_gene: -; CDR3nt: TGTGCCAGCTCACCACTTCAGCTGTCCAGTTCGGGGTCTGGGGCCAACGTCCTGACTTTC; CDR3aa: CASSPLQLSSSGSGANVLTF